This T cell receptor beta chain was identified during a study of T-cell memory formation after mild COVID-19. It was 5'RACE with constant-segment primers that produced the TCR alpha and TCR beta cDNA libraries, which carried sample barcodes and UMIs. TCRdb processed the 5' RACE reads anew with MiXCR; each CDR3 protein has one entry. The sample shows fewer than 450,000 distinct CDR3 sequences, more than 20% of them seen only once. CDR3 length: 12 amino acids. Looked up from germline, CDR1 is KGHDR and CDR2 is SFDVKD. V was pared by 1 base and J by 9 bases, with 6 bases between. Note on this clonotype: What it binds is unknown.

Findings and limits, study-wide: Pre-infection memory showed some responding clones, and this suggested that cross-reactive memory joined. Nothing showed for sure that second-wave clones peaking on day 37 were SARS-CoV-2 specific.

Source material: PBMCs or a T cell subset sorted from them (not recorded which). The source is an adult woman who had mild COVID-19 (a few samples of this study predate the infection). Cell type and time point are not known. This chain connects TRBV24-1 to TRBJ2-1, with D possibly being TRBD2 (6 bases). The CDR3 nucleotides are TGTGCCACCAGTGATTTCGGGGGTGAGCAGTTCTTC. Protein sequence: CATSDFGGEQFF.